Presented here are 22 T cell receptor beta chains from one specimen sequenced in a study of blood T cell repertoires in COVID-19. Repertoires were generated with immunoSEQ multiplex PCR, while TCRdb's copy carries only in-frame clones and drops some. This table has over 300,000 clones, 89% appearing once. Sequencing was done on a sample of peripheral blood. These receptors were collected from a young man who had recovered from COVID-19.

The J gene is TRBJ1-4, the V gene TRBV7-9; the match to TRBD1 covers 10 bases. The V segment lost 5 bases and the J segment 4 bases; nucleotides outside the gene matches: 1. The CDR3 contains 14 residues. Germline CDR1 SEHNR, CDR2 FQNEAQ (reference sequence). The DNA for the CDR3 is TGTGCCAGCAGCCGGGACAGGGGTAATGAAAAACTGTTTTTT. Translated: CASSRDRGNEKLFF.

V gene TRBV7-3 combines with J gene TRBJ2-6, with D tentatively TRBD1 (5 bases). V was shortened by 3 bases and J by 2 bases, with 8 bases between the two germline ends. The CDR3 extends over 15 amino acids. CDR1 and CDR2 (germline): SGHTA, FQGTGA. The CDR3 DNA sequence: TGTGCCAGCAGCTTCATAGGGGCTGGGGCCAACGTCCTGACTTTC. This encodes CASSFIGAGANVLTF.

V and J are TRBV27 and TRBJ1-2, with D perhaps matching TRBD1 (5 bases). Between the trimmed V and J ends, which lost 3 bases and 2 bases, there was a span of 7 bases. The CDR3 totals 13 residues. CDR1 is MNHEY, CDR2 SMNVEV, per germline (reference sequence). This CDR3 is CASSFTGNYGYTF. The CDR3 nucleotides are TGTGCCAGCAGTTTCACAGGAAACTATGGCTACACCTTC.

The chain joins TRBV4-1 to TRBJ1-2; D might be TRBD1 (5 bases). V gave up 1 base and J gave up 1 base, with 13 bases separating them. Germline V gene data show CDR1 as MGHRA and CDR2 as YSYEKL. The CDR3 loop spans 16 amino acids. The CDR3: CASSQVQGSSNYGYTF. CDR3 bases: TGCGCCAGCAGCCAAGTTCAGGGATCCAGTAACTATGGCTACACCTTC.

The sample holds one count of this clone. The chain employs TRBV27 and TRBJ2-5; the D gene is possibly TRBD1 (5 bases). Per the germline V gene, CDR1 is MNHEY and CDR2 is SMNVEV (reference sequence). The CDR3 is made up of 14 amino acids. V gave up 3 bases and J gave up 2 bases, with 10 bases separating them. The CDR3 region has the DNA TGTGCCAGCAGTTTCTGGGGCCCTCAAGAGACCCAGTACTTC. It specifies CASSFWGPQETQYF.

This chain uses TRBV2 with TRBJ2-7; D is ambiguous. The germline V and J ends were trimmed by 8 bases and 2 bases, with 7 bases remaining between them. Germline V CDR1 and CDR2: SNHLY, FYNNEI. The CDR3 extends over 11 amino acids. The CDR3 protein is CASSSAYEQYF. In nucleotides, the CDR3 is TGTGCCAGCTCCTCGGCCTACGAGCAGTACTTC.

The rearrangement uses TRBV2 and TRBJ2-5, with D tentatively TRBD2 (5 bases). The germline V and J ends were trimmed by 5 bases and 1 base, with 11 bases remaining between them. The CDR3 extends over 14 amino acids. CDR1 and CDR2 (germline): SNHLY, FYNNEI. CDR3 in amino acids: CASSPGSLQETQYF. The DNA for the CDR3 is TGTGCCAGCAGTCCGGGATCGCTCCAAGAGACCCAGTACTTC.

V and J are TRBV7-9 and TRBJ1-2; 9 bases fit TRBD1. Germline CDR1 is SEHNR and CDR2 is FQNEAQ (reference sequence). Trimming took 1 base from V and 3 from J; bases not matched to a gene: 6. This CDR3 is 16 amino acids long. This CDR3 reads CASSLVDRGFDYGYTF. The CDR3 region has the DNA TGTGCCAGCAGCTTAGTGGACAGGGGATTTGACTATGGCTACACCTTC.

This chain links TRBV29-1 with TRBJ2-7; 7 nucleotides line up with TRBD2. CDR1 and CDR2 from the germline V gene are SQVTM and ANQGSEA. There are 14 residues in the CDR3. V shed 1 base, J shed 3 bases, and the junction held 6 bases outside the gene matches. The CDR3: CSVEGGGEGYEQYF. CDR3 sequence (DNA): TGCAGCGTTGAAGGTGGGGGGGAGGGCTACGAGCAGTACTTC.

The chain employs TRBV10-2 and TRBJ1-1; 10 positions agree with TRBD1. Looked up from germline, CDR1 is WSHSY and CDR2 is SAAADI. The CDR3 spans 14 residues. Trimming removed 5 bases from V and 3 bases from J; junction bases left unmatched: 3. As DNA, the CDR3 is TGCGCCAGCAGTCGAGGACAGGGGGACACTGAAGCTTTCTTT. Translating gives CASSRGQGDTEAFF.

The J gene is TRBJ2-1, the V gene TRBV2; 14 nucleotides line up with TRBD2. The CDR3 runs 18 residues. The germline V gene has CDR1 SNHLY and CDR2 FYNNEI. V trimming: 6 bases; J trimming: 4 bases; junction bases outside the gene matches: 11. Here the CDR3 reads CASRPPGLAGVRYNEQFF. Written as DNA, the CDR3 is TGTGCCAGCAGGCCCCCGGGACTAGCGGGGGTGCGGTACAATGAGCAGTTCTTC.

This chain connects TRBV7-6 to TRBJ2-3; the D gene is possibly TRBD2 (6 bases). The germline gives CDR1 SGHVS, CDR2 FNYEAQ. V lost 1 base, J lost 0 bases, and 11 bases lay in between. The CDR3 is 16 amino acids. The CDR3 sequence: CASSLGRSGSTDTQYF. The CDR3 DNA reads TGTGCCAGCAGCTTAGGTCGTAGCGGAAGCACAGATACGCAGTATTTT. Looking up the rest from reference TRBV7-6 and TRBJ2-3 gives the full variable domain: GAGVSQSPRYKVTKRGQDVALRCDPISGHVSLYWYRQALGQGPEFLTYFNYEAQQDKSGLPNDRFSAERPEGSISTLTIQRTEQRDSAMYRCASSLGRSGSTDTQYFGPGTRLTVL.

The chain is built from TRBV19 and TRBJ2-1; 12 bases align to TRBD2. This CDR3 comprises 16 residues. Trimming removed 5 bases from V and 2 bases from J; junction bases left unmatched: 4. Germline V gives CDR1 LNHDA, CDR2 SQIVND (reference sequence). The CDR3 reads CASSLTSGGTYNEQFF. Written as DNA, the CDR3 is TGTGCCAGTAGTTTAACTAGCGGGGGGACCTACAATGAGCAGTTCTTC. Full variable domain (missing parts from reference TRBV19 and TRBJ2-1): DGGITQSPKYLFRKEGQNVTLSCEQNLNHDAMYWYRQDPGQGLRLIYYSQIVNDFQKGDIAEGYSVSREKKESFPLTVTSAQKNPTAFYLCASSLTSGGTYNEQFFGPGTRLTVL.

The gene calls are TRBV4-2 and TRBJ1-2; tentatively, D is TRBD1 (5 bases). Looked up from germline, CDR1 is LGHNA and CDR2 is YNFKEQ. CDR3 length equals 14 residues. V lost 4 bases to trimming and J lost 0 bases, with 9 bases between them. The CDR3 DNA sequence: TGTGCCAGCAGCCCAGACAGAACTAACTATGGCTACACCTTC. It is translated as CASSPDRTNYGYTF.

V usage is TRBV4-1 and J usage is TRBJ2-2, with TRBD1 as a possible D gene (5 bases). This CDR3 spans 15 amino acids. The germline gives CDR1 MGHRA, CDR2 YSYEKL. Trimming stripped 4 bases from V and 1 base from J, with 10 bases between. In DNA form, the CDR3 reads TGCGCCAGCAGCCTCGGTCAGGGGAACACCGGGGAGCTGTTTTTT. It translates to CASSLGQGNTGELFF.

This rearrangement joins TRBV4-1 to TRBJ2-4, with 8 nucleotides matching TRBD1. J was trimmed by 4 bases and V by 1 base; bases with no gene match: 3. Germline loops: CDR1 MGHRA, CDR2 YSYEKL. The CDR3 contains 15 residues. As DNA, the CDR3 is TGCGCCAGCAGCCAAGCCCGGGACAGGAAAAACATTCAGTACTTC. It specifies CASSQARDRKNIQYF.

The J gene is TRBJ1-5, the V gene TRBV19; D possibly corresponds to TRBD1 (6 bases). V gave up 1 base and J gave up 6 bases, with 10 bases separating them. Germline-derived CDR1 and CDR2 are LNHDA and SQIVND (reference sequence). The CDR3 loop spans 14 amino acids. The CDR3 reads CASSIGGGVQPQHF. DNA of the CDR3: TGTGCCAGTAGTATAGGGGGGGGCGTTCAGCCCCAGCATTTT. The variable domain in full, completed from reference TRBV19 and TRBJ1-5, reads DGGITQSPKYLFRKEGQNVTLSCEQNLNHDAMYWYRQDPGQGLRLIYYSQIVNDFQKGDIAEGYSVSREKKESFPLTVTSAQKNPTAFYLCASSIGGGVQPQHFGDGTRLSIL.

The V call is TRBV19, the J call TRBJ1-5; 7 bases align to TRBD1. CDR3 length equals 15 residues. With 4 bases clipped from V and 2 bases from J, the junction kept 5 bases outside the gene matches. Germline CDR1 LNHDA, CDR2 SQIVND (reference sequence). DNA for the CDR3: TGTGCCAGTAGTAAGCAAGACAGGGGCAATCAGCCCCAGCATTTT. Protein product: CASSKQDRGNQPQHF.

Of note for this clone: The junction shows a germline mismatch at one end, possibly a read error. The chain is built from TRBV6-1 and TRBJ2-7, with D perhaps TRBD1 (6 bases). The CDR3 is 16 amino acids. CDR1 and CDR2 from the germline V gene are MNHNS and SASEGT. The chain's CDR3 is CASSEYPTGSSDEQYF. For the CDR3, the DNA is TGTGCCAGCAGTGAATACCCGACAGGTTCCTCCGACGAGCAGTACTTC.

This clone has only a few counts. This chain links TRBV7-9 with TRBJ2-1; 7 nucleotides line up with TRBD2. After removal of 3 bases from V and 2 bases from J, the junction contained 7 bases not matched to a gene. Per germline, CDR1 SEHNR and CDR2 FQNEAQ (reference sequence). The CDR3 runs 16 residues. In nucleotides, the CDR3 is TGTGCCAGCAGCTTCCGCCTAGCGGAACCCTACAATGAGCAGTTCTTC. Residues: CASSFRLAEPYNEQFF.

This clone was found once. The V and J genes are TRBV29-1 and TRBJ1-5, with D uncertain. Germline lookup yields CDR1 SQVTM and CDR2 ANQGSEA. There are 12 residues in the CDR3. CDR3 loop: CSIRISGQPQHF. The CDR3 bases are TGCAGTATTCGAATCTCAGGTCAGCCCCAGCATTTT.

The rearrangement joins TRBV10-3 to TRBJ2-5, with D possibly matching TRBD1 (6 bases). Trimming shortened V by 6 bases and J by 5 bases, and 16 bases separated the two germline ends. Looked up from germline, CDR1 is ENHRY and CDR2 is SYGVKD. This CDR3 region has 14 residues. Here the CDR3 reads CAIRALGQGETQYF. In DNA, the CDR3 is TGTGCCATCAGGGCGCTGGGTCAGGGGGAGACCCAGTACTTC.